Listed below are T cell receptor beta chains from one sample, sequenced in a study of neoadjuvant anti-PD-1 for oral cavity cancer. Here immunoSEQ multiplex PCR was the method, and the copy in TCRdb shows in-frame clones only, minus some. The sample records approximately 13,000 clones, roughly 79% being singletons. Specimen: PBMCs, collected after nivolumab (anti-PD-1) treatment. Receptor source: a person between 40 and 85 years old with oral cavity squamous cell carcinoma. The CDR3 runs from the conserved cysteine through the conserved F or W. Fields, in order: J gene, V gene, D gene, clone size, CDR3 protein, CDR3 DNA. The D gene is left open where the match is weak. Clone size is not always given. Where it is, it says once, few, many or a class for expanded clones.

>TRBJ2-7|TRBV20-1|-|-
CSAVPYEEQYF
TGCAGTGCCGTACCTTACGAGGAGCAGTACTTC
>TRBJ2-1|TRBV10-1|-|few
CASSPSLANEQFF
TGCGCCAGCAGTCCTAGTCTAGCGAACGAGCAGTTCTTC
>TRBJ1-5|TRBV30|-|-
CAWSNPGQPQHF
TGTGCCTGGAGTAATCCCGGGCAGCCCCAGCATTTT
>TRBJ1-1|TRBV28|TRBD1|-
CASSSWTGPNTEAFF
TGTGCCAGCAGTTCCTGGACAGGGCCAAACACTGAAGCTTTCTTT
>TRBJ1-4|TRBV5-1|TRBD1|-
CASSLRQGTNEKLFF
TGCGCCAGCAGCCTAAGACAGGGAACTAATGAAAAACTGTTTTTT
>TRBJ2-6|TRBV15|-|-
CATSGSYSGANVLTF
TGTGCCACCAGCGGAAGTTACTCTGGGGCCAACGTCCTGACTTTC
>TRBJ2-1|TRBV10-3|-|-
CAISESGPSSYNEQFF
TGTGCCATCAGTGAGTCGGGTCCAAGCTCCTACAATGAGCAGTTCTTC
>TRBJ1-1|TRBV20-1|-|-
CSARADTEAFF
TGCAGTGCTAGGGCGGACACTGAAGCTTTCTTT
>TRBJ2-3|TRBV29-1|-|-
CSANSGTSTDTQYF
TGCAGCGCTAATAGCGGAACTAGCACAGATACGCAGTATTTT
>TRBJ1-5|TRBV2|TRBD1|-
CASSVDRGALLRPQHF
TGTGCCAGCAGCGTGGACAGGGGGGCCCTCCTGAGGCCCCAGCATTTT
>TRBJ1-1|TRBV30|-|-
CAWSVTVNTEAFF
TGTGCCTGGAGTGTCACAGTGAACACTGAAGCTTTCTTT
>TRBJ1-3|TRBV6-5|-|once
CASSSRAGGNTIYF
TGTGCCAGCAGTAGCCGGGCGGGGGGAAACACCATATATTTT
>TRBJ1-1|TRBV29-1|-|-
CSVGEGFTTEAFF
TGCAGCGTTGGGGAGGGATTTACGACTGAAGCTTTCTTT
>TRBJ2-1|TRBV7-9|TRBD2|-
CASSLGLAEYNEQFF
TGTGCCAGCAGCTTAGGACTAGCGGAATACAATGAGCAGTTCTTC
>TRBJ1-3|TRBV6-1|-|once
CASPGGSSGNTIYF
TGTGCCAGCCCTGGCGGGAGCTCTGGAAACACCATATATTTT
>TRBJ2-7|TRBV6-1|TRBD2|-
CASSEWTSGGIYEQYF
TGTGCCAGCAGTGAATGGACTAGCGGGGGCATCTACGAGCAGTACTTC
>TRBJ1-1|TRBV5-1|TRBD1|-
CASSSGRQGVGTEAFF
TGCGCCAGCAGCTCCGGCCGACAGGGGGTGGGCACTGAAGCTTTCTTT
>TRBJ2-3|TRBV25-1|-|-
CASSDTSRIPDTQYF
TGTGCCAGCAGTGACACTAGCCGCATCCCGGATACGCAGTATTTT
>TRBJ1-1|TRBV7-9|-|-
CASRPPGNTEAFF
TGTGCCAGCAGGCCTCCGGGGAACACTGAAGCTTTCTTT
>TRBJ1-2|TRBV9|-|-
CASSVEGASNYGYTF
TGTGCCAGCAGCGTAGAAGGGGCGTCTAACTATGGCTACACCTTC
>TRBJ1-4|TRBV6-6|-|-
CASYLGGANEKLFF
TGTGCCAGCTACCTCGGGGGGGCTAATGAAAAACTGTTTTTT
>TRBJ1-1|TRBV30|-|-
CAWSFDREAFF
TGTGCCTGGAGTTTTGACAGGGAAGCTTTCTTT
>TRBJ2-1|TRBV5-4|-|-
CASTDAKDEQFF
TGTGCCAGCACCGACGCTAAAGATGAGCAGTTCTTC
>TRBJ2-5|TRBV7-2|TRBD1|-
CASSRQGIAETQYF
TGTGCCAGCAGCCGACAGGGTATCGCAGAGACCCAGTACTTC
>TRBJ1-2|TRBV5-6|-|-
CASSWPEGNSFNYGYTF
TGTGCCAGCAGCTGGCCCGAAGGGAATTCTTTTAACTATGGCTACACCTTC
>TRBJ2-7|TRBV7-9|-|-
CASSLERREQYF
TGTGCCAGCAGCTTAGAACGGCGGGAGCAGTACTTC
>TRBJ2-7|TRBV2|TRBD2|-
CASRAGLSGYEQYF
TGTGCCAGCAGAGCGGGACTATCCGGCTACGAGCAGTACTTC
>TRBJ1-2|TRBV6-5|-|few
CASTRDRYGYTF
TGTGCCAGCACCCGGGACCGCTATGGCTACACCTTC
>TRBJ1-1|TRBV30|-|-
CAWSRGSLGGNTEAFF
TGTGCCTGGAGCCGGGGCAGCCTGGGAGGGAACACTGAAGCTTTCTTT
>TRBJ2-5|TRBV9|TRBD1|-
CASSVSAGGETQYF
TGTGCCAGCAGCGTATCGGCAGGGGGCGAGACCCAGTACTTC
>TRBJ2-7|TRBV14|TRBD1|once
CASSPFLGQESYEQYF
TGTGCCAGCAGCCCTTTCCTGGGACAGGAATCCTACGAGCAGTACTTC
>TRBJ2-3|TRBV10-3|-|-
CAISESTESTDTQYF
TGTGCCATCAGTGAGTCGACAGAGAGCACAGATACGCAGTATTTT
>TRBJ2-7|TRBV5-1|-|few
CASSLAGTAGDGYEQYF
TGCGCCAGCAGCTTGGCCGGGACAGCGGGCGATGGCTACGAGCAGTACTTC
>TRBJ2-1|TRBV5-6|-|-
CASSLAGPSMYNEQFF
TGTGCCAGCAGCTTGGCCGGACCATCGATGTACAATGAGCAGTTCTTC
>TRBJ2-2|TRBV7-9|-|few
CASSLSPTGSAGELFF
TGTGCCAGCAGCTTAAGCCCAACGGGATCGGCCGGGGAGCTGTTTTTT
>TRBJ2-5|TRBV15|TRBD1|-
CATSREGGQVETQYF
TGTGCCACCAGCAGAGAGGGTGGACAGGTGGAGACCCAGTACTTC
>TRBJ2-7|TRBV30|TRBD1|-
CAWSGQGPYEQYF
TGTGCCTGGAGTGGACAGGGTCCCTACGAGCAGTACTTC
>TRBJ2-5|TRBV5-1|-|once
CASSSHQETQYF
TGCGCCAGCAGCTCCCATCAAGAGACCCAGTACTTC
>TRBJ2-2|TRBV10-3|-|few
CAISGTDTGELFF
TGTGCCATCAGTGGGACAGATACCGGGGAGCTGTTTTTT
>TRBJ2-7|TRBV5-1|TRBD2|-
CASSLGLAGASYEQYF
TGCGCCAGCAGCTTGGGACTAGCGGGAGCCTCCTACGAGCAGTACTTC
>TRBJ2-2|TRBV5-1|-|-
CASRDTGELFF
TGCGCCAGCAGGGACACCGGGGAGCTGTTTTTT
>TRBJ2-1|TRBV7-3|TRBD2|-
CASSLNLAGVLNEQFF
TGTGCCAGCAGCTTAAACCTAGCGGGAGTACTCAATGAGCAGTTCTTC
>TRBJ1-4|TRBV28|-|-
CASSVPPGEKLFF
TGTGCCAGCAGTGTACCCCCGGGGGAAAAACTGTTTTTT
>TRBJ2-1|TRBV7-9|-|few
CASSHRDRGLAEINEQFF
TGTGCCAGCAGCCACCGGGACAGGGGACTAGCGGAGATCAATGAGCAGTTCTTC
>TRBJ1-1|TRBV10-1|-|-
CASGFPGARMNTEAFF
TGCGCCAGCGGTTTCCCGGGGGCGCGGATGAACACTGAAGCTTTCTTT
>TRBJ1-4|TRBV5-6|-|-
CASSPGGGVGEKLFF
TGTGCCAGCAGCCCGGGAGGGGGGGTTGGTGAAAAACTGTTTTTT
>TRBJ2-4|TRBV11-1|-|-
CASSLGEVAKNIQYF
TGTGCCAGCAGCTTAGGAGAGGTAGCCAAAAACATTCAGTACTTC
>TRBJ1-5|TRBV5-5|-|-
CASSLTPGAMEPQHF
TGTGCCAGCAGCCTGACTCCGGGGGCGATGGAGCCCCAGCATTTT
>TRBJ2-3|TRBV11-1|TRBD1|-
CASSEWDRDGTDTQYF
TGTGCCAGCAGCGAATGGGACAGGGACGGCACAGATACGCAGTATTTT
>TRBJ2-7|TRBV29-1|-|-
CSVEDGQTYEQYF
TGCAGCGTTGAAGATGGGCAGACCTACGAGCAGTACTTC
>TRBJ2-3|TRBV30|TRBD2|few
CAWSRGLAGGTDTQYF
TGTGCCTGGAGCCGGGGACTAGCGGGAGGGACAGATACGCAGTATTTT
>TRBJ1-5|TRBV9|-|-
CASSGGASNQPQHF
TGTGCCAGCAGCGGGGGAGCTTCAAATCAGCCCCAGCATTTT
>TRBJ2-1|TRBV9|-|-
CASSVFPIHEQFF
TGTGCCAGCAGCGTTTTCCCGATCCATGAGCAGTTCTTC
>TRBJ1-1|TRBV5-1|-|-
CASMGNTEAFF
TGCGCCAGCATGGGGAACACTGAAGCTTTCTTT
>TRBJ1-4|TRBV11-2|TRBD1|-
CASSQQGGQLFF
TGTGCCAGCAGCCAACAGGGGGGGCAACTGTTTTTT
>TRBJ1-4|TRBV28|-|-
CASSAGGSEKLFF
TGTGCCAGCAGTGCCGGAGGGTCCGAAAAACTGTTTTTT
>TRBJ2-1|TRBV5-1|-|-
CASSPGTGPLYNEQFF
TGCGCCAGCAGCCCGGGGACGGGACCCCTCTACAATGAGCAGTTCTTC
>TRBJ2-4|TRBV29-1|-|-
CSVGGGNGDIQYF
TGCAGCGTTGGAGGGGGGAATGGGGACATTCAGTACTTC
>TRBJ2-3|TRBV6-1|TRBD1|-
CASSAGRQGSTDTQYF
TGTGCCAGCAGTGCCGGCAGACAGGGTAGCACAGATACGCAGTATTTT
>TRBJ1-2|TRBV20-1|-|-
CSARAGYGYTF
TGCAGTGCTAGAGCAGGGTATGGCTACACCTTC